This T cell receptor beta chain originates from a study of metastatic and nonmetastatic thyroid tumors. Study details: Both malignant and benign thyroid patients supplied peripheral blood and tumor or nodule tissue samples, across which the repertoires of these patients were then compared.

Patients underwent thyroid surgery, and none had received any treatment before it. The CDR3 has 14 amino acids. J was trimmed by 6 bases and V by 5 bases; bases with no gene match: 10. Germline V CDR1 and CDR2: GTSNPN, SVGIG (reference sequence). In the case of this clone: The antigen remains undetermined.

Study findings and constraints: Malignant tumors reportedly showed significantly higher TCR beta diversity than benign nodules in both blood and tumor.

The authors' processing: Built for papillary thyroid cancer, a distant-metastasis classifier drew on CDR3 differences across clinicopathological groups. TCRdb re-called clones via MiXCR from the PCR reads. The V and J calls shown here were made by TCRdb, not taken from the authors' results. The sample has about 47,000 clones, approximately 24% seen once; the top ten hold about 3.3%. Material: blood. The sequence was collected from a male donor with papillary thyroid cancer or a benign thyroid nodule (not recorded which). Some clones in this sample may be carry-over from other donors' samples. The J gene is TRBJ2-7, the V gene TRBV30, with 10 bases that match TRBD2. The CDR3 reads CAWAPGAGGFEQYF. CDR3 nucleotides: TGTGCCTGGGCCCCAGGAGCGGGAGGGTTCGAGCAGTACTTC.